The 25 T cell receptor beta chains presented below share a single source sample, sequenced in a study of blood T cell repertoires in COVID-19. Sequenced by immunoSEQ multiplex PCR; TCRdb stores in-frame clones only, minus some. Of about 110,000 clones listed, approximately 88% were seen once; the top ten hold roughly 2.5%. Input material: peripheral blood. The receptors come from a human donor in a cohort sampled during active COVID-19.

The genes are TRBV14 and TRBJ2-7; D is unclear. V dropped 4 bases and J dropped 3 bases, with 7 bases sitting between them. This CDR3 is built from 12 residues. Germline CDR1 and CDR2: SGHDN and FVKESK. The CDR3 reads CASSPGHYEQYF. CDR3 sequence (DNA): TGTGCCAGCAGCCCGGGTCACTACGAGCAGTACTTC.

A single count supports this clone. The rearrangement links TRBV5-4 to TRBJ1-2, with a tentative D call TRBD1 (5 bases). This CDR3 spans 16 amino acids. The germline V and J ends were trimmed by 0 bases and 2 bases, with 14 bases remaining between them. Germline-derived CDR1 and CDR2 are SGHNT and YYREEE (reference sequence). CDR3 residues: CASSLGGTGINYGYTF. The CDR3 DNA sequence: TGTGCCAGCAGCTTGGGCGGGACCGGGATCAACTATGGCTACACCTTC. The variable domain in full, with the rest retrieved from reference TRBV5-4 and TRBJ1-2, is ETGVTQSPTHLIKTRGQQVTLRCSSQSGHNTVSWYQQALGQGPQFIFQYYREEENGRGNFPPRFSGLQFPNYSSELNVNALELDDSALYLCASSLGGTGINYGYTFGSGTRLTVV.

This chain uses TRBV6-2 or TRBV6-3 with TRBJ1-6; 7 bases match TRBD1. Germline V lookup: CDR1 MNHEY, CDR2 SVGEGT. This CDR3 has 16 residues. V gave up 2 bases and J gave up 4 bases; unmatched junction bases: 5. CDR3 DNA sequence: TGTGCCAGCAGTTACCGGGACAGTGTTTATAATTCACCCCTCCACTTT. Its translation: CASSYRDSVYNSPLHF.

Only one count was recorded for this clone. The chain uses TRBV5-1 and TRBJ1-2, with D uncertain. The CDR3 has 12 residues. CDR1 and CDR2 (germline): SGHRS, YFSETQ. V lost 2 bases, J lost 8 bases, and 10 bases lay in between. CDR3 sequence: CASSFPGGGYTF. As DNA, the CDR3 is TGCGCCAGCAGCTTTCCCGGAGGAGGCTACACCTTC.

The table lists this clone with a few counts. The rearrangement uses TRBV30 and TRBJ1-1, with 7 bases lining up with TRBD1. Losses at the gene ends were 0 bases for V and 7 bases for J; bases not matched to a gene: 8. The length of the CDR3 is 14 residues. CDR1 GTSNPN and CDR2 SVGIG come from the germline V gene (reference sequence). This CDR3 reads CAWSVGTGASEAFF. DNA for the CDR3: TGTGCCTGGAGTGTCGGTACAGGGGCAAGTGAAGCTTTCTTT.

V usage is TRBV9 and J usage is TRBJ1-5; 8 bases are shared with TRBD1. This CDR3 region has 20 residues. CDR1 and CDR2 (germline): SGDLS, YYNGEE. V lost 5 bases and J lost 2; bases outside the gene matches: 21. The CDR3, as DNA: TGTGCCAGCAGTCTTACCTCGGACAGGGAAGGAGGGGTTGGCAATCAGCCCCAGCATTTT. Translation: CASSLTSDREGGVGNQPQHF.

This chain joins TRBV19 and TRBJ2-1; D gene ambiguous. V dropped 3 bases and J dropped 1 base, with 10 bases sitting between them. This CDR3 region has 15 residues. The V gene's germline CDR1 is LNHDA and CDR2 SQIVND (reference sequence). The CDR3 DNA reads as TGTGCCAGTAGTATCTTTGGAGAGTCCTACAATGAGCAGTTCTTC. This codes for CASSIFGESYNEQFF.

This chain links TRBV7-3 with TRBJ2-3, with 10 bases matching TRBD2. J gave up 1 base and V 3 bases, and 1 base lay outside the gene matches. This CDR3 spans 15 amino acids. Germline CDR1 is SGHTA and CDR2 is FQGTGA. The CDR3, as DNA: TGTGCCAGCAGCTTTCTAGCGGGAGGCACAGATACGCAGTATTTT. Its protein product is CASSFLAGGTDTQYF.

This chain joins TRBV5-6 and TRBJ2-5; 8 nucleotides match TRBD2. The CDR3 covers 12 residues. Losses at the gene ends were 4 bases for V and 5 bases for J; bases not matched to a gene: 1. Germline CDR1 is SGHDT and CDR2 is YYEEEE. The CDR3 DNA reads TGTGCCAGCAGCCCGGGGGGGGAGACCCAGTACTTC. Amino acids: CASSPGGETQYF.

The chain's CDR3 is CASSPGTGPDYTF. The CDR3 DNA reads TGCGCCAGCAGCCCCGGGACAGGTCCAGACTACACCTTC. The rearrangement links TRBV5-1 to TRBJ1-2, with 8 bases identical to TRBD1. CDR1 is SGHRS, CDR2 YFSETQ, per germline. The trim removed 4 bases at V and 10 bases at J, leaving 9 bases unmatched. The CDR3 sequence is 13 residues long.

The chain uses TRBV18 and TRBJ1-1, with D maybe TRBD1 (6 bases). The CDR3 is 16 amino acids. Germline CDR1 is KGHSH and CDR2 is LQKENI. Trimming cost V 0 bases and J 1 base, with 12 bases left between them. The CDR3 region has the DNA TGTGCCAGCTCACCACCGAGGGGGATAGAGAACACTGAAGCTTTCTTT. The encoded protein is CASSPPRGIENTEAFF.

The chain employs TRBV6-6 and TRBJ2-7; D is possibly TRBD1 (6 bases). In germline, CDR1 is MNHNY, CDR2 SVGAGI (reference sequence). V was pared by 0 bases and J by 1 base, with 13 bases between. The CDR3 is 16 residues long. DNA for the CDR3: TGTGCCAGCAGTTACTCCACAGGGTACGGGTCCTACGAGCAGTACTTC. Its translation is CASSYSTGYGSYEQYF.

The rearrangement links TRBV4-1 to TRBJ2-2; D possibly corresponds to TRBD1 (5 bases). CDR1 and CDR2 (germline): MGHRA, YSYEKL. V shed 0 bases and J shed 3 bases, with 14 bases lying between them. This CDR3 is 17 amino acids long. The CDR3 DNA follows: TGCGCCAGCAGCCAAGAGATTGGCAGGGCTGACACCGGGGAGCTGTTTTTT. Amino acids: CASSQEIGRADTGELFF.

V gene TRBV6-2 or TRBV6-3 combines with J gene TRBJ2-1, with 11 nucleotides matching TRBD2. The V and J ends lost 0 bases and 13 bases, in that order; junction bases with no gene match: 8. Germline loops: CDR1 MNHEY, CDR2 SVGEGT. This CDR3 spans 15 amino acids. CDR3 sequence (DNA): TGTGCCAGCAGTTACTCGGGGGCGACTAGCGGGAACCAGTTCTTC. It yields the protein CASSYSGATSGNQFF.

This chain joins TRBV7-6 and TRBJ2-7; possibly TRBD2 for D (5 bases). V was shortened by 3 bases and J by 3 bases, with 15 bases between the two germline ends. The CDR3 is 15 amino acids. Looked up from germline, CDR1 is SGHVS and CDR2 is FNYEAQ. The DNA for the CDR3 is TGTGCCAGCAGCTTGGGGTCGGGGTATTACTACGAGCAGTACTTC. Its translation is CASSLGSGYYYEQYF.

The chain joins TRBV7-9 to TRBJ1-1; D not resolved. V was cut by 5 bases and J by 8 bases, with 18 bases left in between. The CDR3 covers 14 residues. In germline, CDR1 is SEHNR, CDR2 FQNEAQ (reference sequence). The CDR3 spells CASSLSQLVAEAFF. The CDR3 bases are TGTGCCAGCAGCCTCTCACAGTTAGTTGCCGAAGCTTTCTTT.

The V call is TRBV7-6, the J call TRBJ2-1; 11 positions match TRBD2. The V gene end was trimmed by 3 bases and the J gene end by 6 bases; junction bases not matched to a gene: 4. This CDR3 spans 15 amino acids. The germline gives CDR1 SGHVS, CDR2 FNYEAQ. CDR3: CASSFLAGGLNEQFF. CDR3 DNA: TGTGCCAGCAGCTTCTTAGCGGGGGGGCTCAATGAGCAGTTCTTC. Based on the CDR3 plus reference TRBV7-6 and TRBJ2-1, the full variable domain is GAGVSQSPRYKVTKRGQDVALRCDPISGHVSLYWYRQALGQGPEFLTYFNYEAQQDKSGLPNDRFSAERPEGSISTLTIQRTEQRDSAMYRCASSFLAGGLNEQFFGPGTRLTVL.

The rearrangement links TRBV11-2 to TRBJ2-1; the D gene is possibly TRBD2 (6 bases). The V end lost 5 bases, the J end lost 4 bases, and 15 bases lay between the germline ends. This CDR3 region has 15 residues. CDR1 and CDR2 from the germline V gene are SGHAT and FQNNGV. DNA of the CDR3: TGTGCCAGCAGCCTCGGGAGCGTACTTTACAATGAGCAGTTCTTC. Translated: CASSLGSVLYNEQFF. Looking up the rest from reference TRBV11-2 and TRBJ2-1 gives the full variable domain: EAGVAQSPRYKIIEKRQSVAFWCNPISGHATLYWYQQILGQGPKLLIQFQNNGVVDDSQLPKDRFSAERLKGVDSTLKIQPAKLEDSAVYLCASSLGSVLYNEQFFGPGTRLTVL.

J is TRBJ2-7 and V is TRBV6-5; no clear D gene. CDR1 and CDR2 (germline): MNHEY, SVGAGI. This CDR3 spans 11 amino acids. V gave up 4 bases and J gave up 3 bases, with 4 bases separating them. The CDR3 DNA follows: TGTGCCAGCAGTTCCGTCTACGAGCAGTACTTC. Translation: CASSSVYEQYF.

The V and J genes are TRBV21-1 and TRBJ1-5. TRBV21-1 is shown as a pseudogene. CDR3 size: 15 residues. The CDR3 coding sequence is TGTGCCAGCACCAGCGGGACACCTCGGGGTAAGCCCCAGCATTTT. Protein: CASTSGTPRGKPQHF.

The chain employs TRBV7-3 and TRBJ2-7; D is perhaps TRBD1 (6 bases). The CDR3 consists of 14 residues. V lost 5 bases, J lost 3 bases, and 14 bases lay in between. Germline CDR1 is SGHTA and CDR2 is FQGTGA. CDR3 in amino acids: CASSQGQGFYEQYF. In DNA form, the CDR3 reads TGTGCCAGCAGCCAGGGGCAGGGATTCTACGAGCAGTACTTC.

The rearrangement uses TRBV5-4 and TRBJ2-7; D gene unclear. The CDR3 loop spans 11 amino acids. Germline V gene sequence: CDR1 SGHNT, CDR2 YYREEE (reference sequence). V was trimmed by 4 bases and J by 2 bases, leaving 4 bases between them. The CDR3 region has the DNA TGTGCCAGCAGCCCCGCCTACGAGCAGTACTTC. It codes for CASSPAYEQYF. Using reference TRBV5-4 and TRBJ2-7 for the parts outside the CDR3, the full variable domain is ETGVTQSPTHLIKTRGQQVTLRCSSQSGHNTVSWYQQALGQGPQFIFQYYREEENGRGNFPPRFSGLQFPNYSSELNVNALELDDSALYLCASSPAYEQYFGPGTRLTVT.

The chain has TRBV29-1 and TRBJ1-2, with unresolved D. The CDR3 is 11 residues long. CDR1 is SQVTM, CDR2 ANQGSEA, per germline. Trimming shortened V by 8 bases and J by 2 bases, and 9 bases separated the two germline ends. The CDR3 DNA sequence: TGCAGCTCCGGGGAAAACTATGGCTACACCTTC. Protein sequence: CSSGENYGYTF.

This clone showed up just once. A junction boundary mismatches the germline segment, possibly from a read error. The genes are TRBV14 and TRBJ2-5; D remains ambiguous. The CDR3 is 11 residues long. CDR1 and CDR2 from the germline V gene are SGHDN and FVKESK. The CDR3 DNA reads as TGTGCCAGCAGCCACCAGGAGACCCAGTACTTC. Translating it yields CASSHQETQYF.

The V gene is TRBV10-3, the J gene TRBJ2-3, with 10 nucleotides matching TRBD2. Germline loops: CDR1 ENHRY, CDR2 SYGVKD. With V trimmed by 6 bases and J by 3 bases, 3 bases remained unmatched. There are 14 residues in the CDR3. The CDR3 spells CAIRRSGRTDTQYF. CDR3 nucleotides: TGTGCCATCAGGCGTAGCGGGAGGACAGATACGCAGTATTTT.